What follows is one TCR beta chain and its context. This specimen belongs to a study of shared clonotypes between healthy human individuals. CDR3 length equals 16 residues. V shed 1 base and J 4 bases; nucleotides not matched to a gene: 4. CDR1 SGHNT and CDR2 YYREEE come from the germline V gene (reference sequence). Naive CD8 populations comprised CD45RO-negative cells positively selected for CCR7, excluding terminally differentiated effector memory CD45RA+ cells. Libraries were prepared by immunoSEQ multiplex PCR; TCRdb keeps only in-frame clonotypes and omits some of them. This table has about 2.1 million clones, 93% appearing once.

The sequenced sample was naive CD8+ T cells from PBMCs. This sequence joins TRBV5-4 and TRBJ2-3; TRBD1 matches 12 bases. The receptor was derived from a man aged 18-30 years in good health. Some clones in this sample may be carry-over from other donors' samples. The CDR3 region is CASSLSGTGGPDTQYF. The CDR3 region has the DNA TGTGCCAGCAGCTTGTCCGGGACAGGGGGCCCAGATACGCAGTATTTT. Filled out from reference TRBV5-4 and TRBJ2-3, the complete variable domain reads ETGVTQSPTHLIKTRGQQVTLRCSSQSGHNTVSWYQQALGQGPQFIFQYYREEENGRGNFPPRFSGLQFPNYSSELNVNALELDDSALYLCASSLSGTGGPDTQYFGPGTRLTVL.